These 3 T cell receptor beta chains originate from one sample sequenced in a study of radiation and T cells in renal cell carcinoma. TCRdb's table, derived via immunoSEQ multiplex PCR, lists solely in-frame clones and lacks some. The sample consists of 110,000 to 150,000 clones, over 80% of them appearing once. Described time point: baseline pretreatment blood. Treatment of the sample: 15 Gy SBRT to primary tumor, nephrectomy 4 weeks later. Source: blood, taken from a patient whose treatment included radiotherapy and nephrectomy. The receptors stem from a woman between 45 and 65 years old with renal cell carcinoma.

This clone was counted a single time. The J gene is TRBJ2-7, the V gene TRBV11-2; 10 nucleotides align to TRBD2. V was clipped by 1 base and J by 6 bases; unmatched bases: 6. Looked up from germline, CDR1 is SGHAT and CDR2 is FQNNGV. CDR3 length: 15 amino acids. CDR3 sequence: CASSLVASGSAEQYF. The CDR3 DNA reads as TGTGCCAGCAGCTTAGTAGCTAGCGGGAGCGCCGAGCAGTACTTC.

This chain links TRBV7-9 with TRBJ2-7; D unclear. Germline CDR1 and CDR2: SEHNR and FQNEAQ (reference sequence). This CDR3 is built from 12 residues. Trimming took off 3 bases at V and 4 bases at J, with 7 bases between the two ends. The CDR3 spells CASSLVDYEQYF. The CDR3 region has the DNA TGTGCCAGCAGCTTGGTGGATTACGAGCAGTACTTC.

This CDR3 reads CASSPLGGTIPGELFF. The DNA of the CDR3 is TGTGCCAGCAGCCCCTTGGGGGGAACTATACCCGGGGAGCTGTTTTTT. The chain combines TRBV7-2 with TRBJ2-2, with D tentatively TRBD2 (6 bases). V was pared by 5 bases and J by 6 bases, with 19 bases between. Germline V lookup: CDR1 SGHTA, CDR2 FQGNSA. This CDR3 is 16 amino acids long.